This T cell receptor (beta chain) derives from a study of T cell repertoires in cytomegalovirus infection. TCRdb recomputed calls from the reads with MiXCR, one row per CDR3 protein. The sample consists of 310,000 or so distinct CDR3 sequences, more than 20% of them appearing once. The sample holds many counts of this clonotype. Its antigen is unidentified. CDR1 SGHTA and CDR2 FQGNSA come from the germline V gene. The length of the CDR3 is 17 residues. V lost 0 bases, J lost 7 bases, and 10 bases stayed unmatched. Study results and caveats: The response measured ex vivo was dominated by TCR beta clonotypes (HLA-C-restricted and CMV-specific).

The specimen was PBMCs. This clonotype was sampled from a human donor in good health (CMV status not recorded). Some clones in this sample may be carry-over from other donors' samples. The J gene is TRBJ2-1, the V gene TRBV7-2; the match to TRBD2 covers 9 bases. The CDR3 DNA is TGTGCCAGCAGCTTAGCGTCGGGAGCGGGGGGTCTAAATGAGCAGTTCTTC. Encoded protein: CASSLASGAGGLNEQFF. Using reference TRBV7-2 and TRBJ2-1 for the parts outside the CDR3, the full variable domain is GAGVSQSPSNKVTEKGKDVELRCDPISGHTALYWYRQSLGQGLEFLIYFQGNSAPDKSGLPSDRFSAERTGGSVSTLTIQRTQQEDSAVYLCASSLASGAGGLNEQFFGPGTRLTVL.